The clone carrying this T cell receptor (beta chain) was counted only a few times. Through a sample-barcoded 5' primer and a J-beta primer mix, a second PCR was run for 7 to 11 cycles. TCRdb recomputed calls from the 5' RACE reads with MiXCR, one row per CDR3 protein. This sample yields under 950,000 distinct CDR3 sequences, of which about 24% are seen a single time; roughly 22% belongs to the top ten. This entry belongs to a study of blood T cells in healthy people across ages. The wider study: When template switching was applied, about one barcoded beta molecule was captured per two T cells.

The CDR3 spans 14 residues. Trimming at V came to 5 bases and at J to 7 bases, leaving 7 bases not matched to a gene. Looked up from germline, CDR1 is DFQATT and CDR2 is SNEGSKA (reference sequence). The sequencing sample was made of blood. This sequence joins TRBV20-1 and TRBJ2-1; 11 nucleotides agree with TRBD2. The receptor was derived from a man in his 70s in good health. The CDR3: CSAGLSGRANEQFF. The CDR3 coding sequence is TGCAGTGCTGGACTTAGCGGGAGGGCAAATGAGCAGTTCTTC.